The entry below gives a single TCR beta chain sequence along with its context. This sample was included in a study of blood T cell repertoires in COVID-19. Study-wide context: Samples came from the United States, Italy and Spain, spanning acute and convalescent COVID-19. PBMCs, B-cell-depleted T cells, or T cells provided the cDNA or gDNA that made up the material.

In the original analysis: Reference gene primers were amplified, and this amplification served to estimate nucleated cell counts. Measured with immunoSEQ multiplex PCR; TCRdb has only the in-frame clones, and not every one. That table gives V, J and clone size, and the DNA gave D and trimming. Among about 120,000 clones listed, roughly 76% were seen once. Per germline, CDR1 SGDLS and CDR2 YYNGEE. The CDR3 extends over 13 amino acids. V was shortened by 3 bases and J by 7 bases, with 8 bases between the two germline ends. The clonotype comes from a human donor in a cohort sampled during active COVID-19. The chain carries TRBV9 and TRBJ1-6; D is perhaps TRBD1 (6 bases). Sequencing input: peripheral blood. CDR3 in DNA: TGTGCCAGCAGCGGAACAGGGAATTCACCCCTCCACTTT. Its protein is CASSGTGNSPLHF.